A single sample gave rise to the 16 T cell receptor beta chains below, sequenced in a study of blood T cell repertoires in COVID-19 (dated by TCRdb to about 2020). Library preparation used the immunoSEQ multiplex PCR assay. The immuneACCESS repertoire file appears here via TCRdb, limited to in-frame rearrangements. These files lack a portion of the clones; in checked studies, under half of the deficit traces to unresolved V genes, and the cause of the others is not known. The sample table holds some 170,000 clones, of which about 78% were seen once. Of the sample, approximately 9% is held by the ten largest clones. The sequenced sample was peripheral blood. Receptors were obtained from a woman between 50 and 59 years old with active or convalescent COVID-19.

The chain has TRBV9 and TRBJ2-7, with D maybe TRBD1 (6 bases). Trimming removed 0 bases from V and 0 bases from J, with 10 bases in between. The CDR3 has 15 amino acids. Germline CDR1 SGDLS, CDR2 YYNGEE. For the CDR3, the DNA is TGTGCCAGCAGCGTAGATACAGGGACCTCCTACGAGCAGTACTTC. Translation gives CASSVDTGTSYEQYF.

The chain employs TRBV27 and TRBJ1-4; 10 bases map to TRBD1. Germline trimming cut 6 bases from V and 8 bases from J; bases unmatched to any gene: 9. This CDR3 is built from 15 residues. From germline, CDR1 is MNHEY and CDR2 SMNVEV (reference sequence). The CDR3 DNA reads as TGTGCCAGCAGACCCAGACAGGGGGCGCGGGAAAAACTGTTTTTT. This codes for CASRPRQGAREKLFF.

This clone was seen repeatedly, ten times or more. This chain connects TRBV27 to TRBJ1-2; 7 bases are shared with TRBD1. The CDR3 totals 16 residues. From germline, CDR1 is MNHEY and CDR2 SMNVEV (reference sequence). J gave up 7 bases and V 5 bases, and 16 bases lay outside the gene matches. CDR3 nucleotides: TGTGCCAGCAGTCCGCTTGCGGGACAGAGCGAGGGTGGCTACACCTTC. As protein: CASSPLAGQSEGGYTF.

The CDR3 region has the DNA TGCAGCGTTCTCGGGGGGCCTCTCTTAGAGCAGTACTTC. Translation gives CSVLGGPLLEQYF. V is TRBV29-1 and J is TRBJ2-7, with D perhaps TRBD2 (7 bases). Per the germline V gene, CDR1 is SQVTM and CDR2 is ANQGSEA. V lost 5 bases to trimming and J lost 7 bases, with 18 bases between them. The CDR3 length is 13 residues.

The chain links TRBV19 to TRBJ2-1, with TRBD2 identical over 8 bases. J gave up 2 bases and V 2 bases, and 2 bases lay outside the gene matches. Looked up from germline, CDR1 is LNHDA and CDR2 is SQIVND (reference sequence). CDR3 size: 15 residues. The CDR3 loop reads CASSITAGAYNEQFF. For the CDR3, the DNA is TGTGCCAGTAGTATAACAGCGGGGGCCTACAATGAGCAGTTCTTC. The entire variable domain, with the rest obtained from reference TRBV19 and TRBJ2-1, is as follows: DGGITQSPKYLFRKEGQNVTLSCEQNLNHDAMYWYRQDPGQGLRLIYYSQIVNDFQKGDIAEGYSVSREKKESFPLTVTSAQKNPTAFYLCASSITAGAYNEQFFGPGTRLTVL.

This rearrangement joins TRBV14 to TRBJ2-5; TRBD1 matches 7 bases. Germline V CDR1 and CDR2: SGHDN, FVKESK. This CDR3 has 15 residues. The V and J ends lost 4 bases and 5 bases, in that order; junction bases with no gene match: 10. The CDR3 DNA follows: TGTGCCAGCAGCCTTCGACAGGGTATTTGGGAGACCCAGTACTTC. Protein product: CASSLRQGIWETQYF. The full variable domain, its missing parts supplied by reference TRBV14 and TRBJ2-5, is EAGVTQFPSHSVIEKGQTVTLRCDPISGHDNLYWYRRVMGKEIKFLLHFVKESKQDESGMPNNRFLAERTGGTYSTLKVQPAELEDSGVYFCASSLRQGIWETQYFGPGTRLLVL.

This chain uses TRBV5-6 with TRBJ2-3, with 8 bases fitting TRBD2. Germline V lookup: CDR1 SGHDT, CDR2 YYEEEE. The ends lost 10 bases at V and 3 bases at J; junction bases unmatched: 7. The CDR3 is made up of 13 amino acids. CDR3 sequence (DNA): TGTGCCTCCCGGGGACTAGGAACAGATACGCAGTATTTT. Protein: CASRGLGTDTQYF.

The chain carries TRBV19 and TRBJ1-2; 10 bases are shared with TRBD1. The length of the CDR3 is 15 residues. Germline-derived CDR1 and CDR2 are LNHDA and SQIVND (reference sequence). Trimming cost V 4 bases and J 7 bases; bases outside gene matches: 9. CDR3 DNA: TGTGCCAGTAGTACATTTCGACAGGGGGCGGTTGGCTACACCTTC. This encodes CASSTFRQGAVGYTF. Full variable domain (outside the CDR3, taken from reference TRBV19 and TRBJ1-2): DGGITQSPKYLFRKEGQNVTLSCEQNLNHDAMYWYRQDPGQGLRLIYYSQIVNDFQKGDIAEGYSVSREKKESFPLTVTSAQKNPTAFYLCASSTFRQGAVGYTFGSGTRLTVV.

The gene calls are TRBV18 and TRBJ1-1, with 7 nucleotides matching TRBD1. The CDR3 consists of 14 residues. CDR1 is KGHSH and CDR2 is LQKENI in the germline V gene. The J segment lost 1 base and the V segment lost 4 bases, leaving 3 bases of the junction unmatched. CDR3 protein: CASSLGGGNTEAFF. CDR3 DNA sequence: TGTGCCAGCTCACTAGGGGGCGGGAACACTGAAGCTTTCTTT.

J is TRBJ1-2 and V is TRBV2, with 8 bases matching TRBD1. Germline V gene data show CDR1 as SNHLY and CDR2 as FYNNEI. The CDR3 consists of 13 residues. With 5 bases clipped from V and 5 bases from J, the junction kept 4 bases outside the gene matches. The CDR3 nucleotides are TGTGCCAGCAGTTCCGACAGGGGATATGGCTACACCTTC. Translating gives CASSSDRGYGYTF.

This clone has only one observation. The CDR3 spells CASTMEGQGVYGYTF. The CDR3 DNA follows: TGTGCCAGCACCATGGAAGGACAGGGGGTTTATGGCTACACCTTC. The V gene is TRBV5-6, the J gene TRBJ1-2, with 10 positions matching TRBD1. Per the germline V gene, CDR1 is SGHDT and CDR2 is YYEEEE. The CDR3 sequence is 15 residues long. Trimming at V came to 6 bases and at J to 5 bases, leaving 10 bases not matched to a gene.

There are a few counts of this clone. The chain carries TRBV6-5 and TRBJ1-6; weak D call: TRBD1 (6 bases). CDR1 MNHEY and CDR2 SVGAGI come from the germline V gene. Trimming removed 6 bases from V and 11 bases from J, with 14 bases in between. This CDR3 has 13 amino acids. CDR3 nucleotide sequence: TGTGCCAGCAGCCCAAGGGGGGGGACACCCCTCCACTTT. This codes for CASSPRGGTPLHF.

The genes are TRBV9 and TRBJ1-1; D gene unclear. Germline V gene lookup returns CDR1 SGDLS and CDR2 YYNGEE. V lost 0 bases and J lost 2, with 5 bases in between. This CDR3 comprises 13 residues. The CDR3 nucleotides read TGTGCCAGCAGCGTAGCACAAAACACTGAAGCTTTCTTT. It translates to CASSVAQNTEAFF.

This clone appeared once. This sequence joins TRBV5-1 and TRBJ1-4; 7 nucleotides line up with TRBD1. V shed 4 bases, J shed 4 bases, and the junction held 10 bases outside the gene matches. The CDR3 contains 16 residues. The germline CDR1 and CDR2 sequences are SGHRS and YFSETQ. CDR3 nucleotide sequence: TGCGCCAGCAGCCCCCGACAGGGTGGGGGTAATGAAAAACTGTTTTTT. This codes for CASSPRQGGGNEKLFF. The full variable domain, its missing parts supplied by reference TRBV5-1 and TRBJ1-4, is KAGVTQTPRYLIKTRGQQVTLSCSPISGHRSVSWYQQTPGQGLQFLFEYFSETQRNKGNFPGRFSGRQFSNSRSEMNVSTLELGDSALYLCASSPRQGGGNEKLFFGSGTQLSVL.

This clone was seen only a few times. This chain links TRBV6-6 with TRBJ1-4, with TRBD1 matching over 9 bases. The J segment lost 6 bases and the V segment lost 2 bases, leaving 4 bases of the junction unmatched. Germline lookup yields CDR1 MNHNY and CDR2 SVGAGI (reference sequence). The CDR3 is made up of 15 amino acids. The CDR3 reads CASSYARQGDEKLFF. CDR3 in DNA: TGTGCCAGCAGTTACGCGAGACAGGGGGATGAAAAACTGTTTTTT.

This clone has a single count. This rearrangement joins TRBV28 to TRBJ1-1, with D perhaps TRBD1 (5 bases). The CDR3 sequence is 13 residues long. In germline, CDR1 is MDHEN, CDR2 SYDVKM. The V end was cut by 10 bases, the J end by 3 bases, with 15 bases between. This chain's CDR3 is CATRRGGDTEAFF. The DNA for the CDR3 is TGTGCCACACGTCGCGGGGGGGACACTGAAGCTTTCTTT. The full variable domain, completed using reference TRBV28 and TRBJ1-1, is DVKVTQSSRYLVKRTGEKVFLECVQDMDHENMFWYRQDPGLGLRLIYFSYDVKMKEKGDIPEGYSVSREKKERFSLILESASTNQTSMYLCATRRGGDTEAFFGQGTRLTVV.